This T cell receptor (beta chain) was captured by sequencing in a study of shared clonotypes between healthy human individuals. For the study at large: Per-donor plates numbered three CD4 naive, three CD4 memory, two CD8 naive and one CD8 memory.

The protocol was immunoSEQ multiplex PCR, while the TCRdb copy is restricted to in-frame clones and leaves out a portion. The sample consists of around 650,000 clones, approximately 96% of them appearing once. It was CD45RO-negative cells, positively selected for CCR7, that made up naive CD8 cells, with terminally differentiated effector memory CD45RA+ cells excluded. Each donor was a Caucasian adult residing in Nashville, Tennessee. This clone was picked up one time. The CDR3 spans 15 residues. The germline V gene has CDR1 MNHNS and CDR2 SASEGT. Deletions cut 6 bases from V and 5 bases from J, with 19 bases between.

The chain carries TRBV6-1 and TRBJ2-5; weak D call: TRBD2 (6 bases). The specimen was naive CD8+ T cells sorted from blood. The sequence was obtained from a woman aged 25 to 39 in good health. CDR3 coding DNA: TGTGCCAGCAGCCCCCGGGACTCCACTAGGGAGACCCAGTACTTC. Protein: CASSPRDSTRETQYF.